This record concerns one T cell receptor beta chain sequence. What it recognizes is unknown. This sample was included in a study of blood T cells in healthy people across ages. Study results and limitations: As naive T cell percentage varied, TCR beta diversity correlated strongly with it.

For the second PCR, which ran for roughly 7 to 11 cycles, a sample-barcoded 5' primer and a J-beta primer mix were used. Each cDNA molecule, via a template-switch adaptor with 12 random nucleotides, was tagged. MiXCR, applied by TCRdb to the 5' RACE reads, yields one record per CDR3 protein. The profile shows fewer than 700,000 distinct CDR3 sequences, approximately 40% of them singletons. The sequenced material came from blood. The TCR sequence derives from a man at least 80 years old in good health.

CDR3 region: CASSSASGQETQYF. The CDR3 nucleotides read TGTGCCAGCAGTTCGGCTAGCGGCCAAGAGACCCAGTACTTC. The chain links TRBV6-5 to TRBJ2-5; TRBD2 matches at 7 bases. From germline, CDR1 is MNHEY and CDR2 SVGAGI. V was clipped by 4 bases and J by 1 base; unmatched bases: 3. CDR3 length equals 14 residues.